This TCR beta chain was captured in a study of regulatory T cells in long-lasting Graves disease. The study's findings and limits: TRBV28 was favored in persistent disease, as were TRBJ1-2 and TRBJ2-5.

The V end was cut by 5 bases, the J end by 2 bases, with 17 bases between. In germline, CDR1 is MDHEN, CDR2 SYDVKM. The length of the CDR3 is 16 residues. Arm-PCR of CDR3 regions and iRepertoire HTBI primers were used to build TCR beta libraries. Via MiXCR, TCRdb re-called the multiplex PCR reads, giving one row per CDR3 protein. The data contain about 340,000 distinct CDR3 sequences, 20% of them singletons. The time point was: persistent/refractory GD, antithyroid drugs over 5 years with positive TRAb. TCR sequences were obtained from RNA taken from PBMCs. Collection of peripheral blood (about 8.1 milliliters) was done using EDTA tubes. For this clonotype: Antigen: not known.

This clonotype was obtained from a female donor with Graves disease. The sequencing used peripheral blood mononuclear cells (PBMCs), collected when the disease was refractory, from a patient treated with antithyroid drugs. The chain employs TRBV28 and TRBJ2-3, with unresolved D. Here the CDR3 DNA reads TGTGCCAGCAGTCTCTTTCTCGGCGGCCCCACAGATACGCAGTATTTT. It encodes CASSLFLGGPTDTQYF.